This T cell receptor beta chain was observed in a study of CD8+CD57+ T cells in acquired aplastic anemia. Study in general: Sorted CD4+ plus CD8+ cells gave DNA averaging approximately 3.2 ug.

It was genomic DNA that served as the template for profiling TCR beta VDJ and CDR3. MiXCR, applied by TCRdb to the reads, yields one record per CDR3 protein. The sample has about 160,000 distinct CDR3 sequences, roughly 48% seen once. Flow cytometry had shown expanded CD8+CD57+ cells in the patients chosen for sequencing. No therapy was given to patients before blood sampling. The CDR3 covers 12 residues. Germline CDR1 reads SQVTM; CDR2 reads ANQGSEA. The V end was cut by 4 bases, the J end by 2 bases, with 9 bases between. Material for sequencing was sorted CD4+, CD8+, or CD8+CD57+ T cells (not recorded which) from PBMCs. The chain uses TRBV29-1 and TRBJ2-7; D is unclear. This clonotype was sampled from a human donor with aplastic anemia. This CDR3 is CSVAEGTYEQYF. In DNA form, the CDR3 reads TGCAGCGTTGCTGAAGGGACCTACGAGCAGTACTTC.